The rows below give T cell receptor beta chains drawn from one sample of a study of T cell repertoires in cytomegalovirus infection. TCRdb re-analysed the reads in MiXCR, keeping a single row per CDR3 protein. The sample contains hundreds of thousands of distinct CDR3 sequences, about 11% of which appear only once. The sample taken for sequencing was PBMCs. The source of these receptors is a human donor in good health (CMV status not recorded). Some clones in this sample may be carry-over from other donors' samples. The conserved cysteine and the conserved F or W are not part of the CDR3 here. The order of the fields is V gene, J gene, CDR3 protein.

TRBV3-1	TRBJ2-5	ASRQTSTSGGETQY
TRBV13	TRBJ2-1	ASSPRPSYNEQF
TRBV7-4	TRBJ2-7	ASSSREGYHEQY
TRBV12-3/TRBV12-4	TRBJ2-5	ASSPGQLRGETQY
TRBV6-6	TRBJ2-5	ATRLAAHQETQY
TRBV29-1	TRBJ2-5	SAGLNRKETQY
TRBV19	TRBJ2-7	ASRPARTGTGNYEQY
TRBV7-9	TRBJ1-1	ASSPLDRYTEAF
TRBV12-3/TRBV12-4	TRBJ1-6	ASTLTGALYNSPLH
TRBV7-2	TRBJ2-3	ASSPQGPDTQY
TRBV7-9	TRBJ1-1	ASSFGRGGTEAF
TRBV18	TRBJ2-3	ASSPRHTDTQY
TRBV29-1	TRBJ1-1	SVVEGAGLTSTEAF
TRBV29-1	TRBJ1-2	SVEAWGDYGYT
TRBV5-6	TRBJ2-3	ASSLVASGTDTQY
TRBV28	TRBJ2-7	ASRGDRTHYEQY
TRBV19	TRBJ1-5	ASIGDRRSNQPQH
TRBV15	TRBJ1-2	ATSSRRGGDGYT
TRBV20-1	TRBJ2-3	SARLAGNTDTQY
TRBV12-3/TRBV12-4	TRBJ2-7	ASSHAGRYEQY
TRBV18	TRBJ1-1	ASSFQTGEAEAF
TRBV11-2	TRBJ2-7	ASSSWDQNNYEQY
TRBV6-5	TRBJ1-1	ASSNRGYTEAF
TRBV6-5	TRBJ2-7	ASSYSKGTTPYEQY
TRBV6-1	TRBJ1-1	ASSEGWGSGEAF
TRBV20-1	TRBJ2-7	SAPRVGEQY
TRBV12-3/TRBV12-4	TRBJ2-3	ASTPTSGGADTQY
TRBV12-3/TRBV12-4	TRBJ1-5	ASRGGRYNQPQH
TRBV29-1	TRBJ2-7	SVGSVRASYEQY
TRBV27	TRBJ1-3	ASRTAGTGLGNTIY
TRBV7-9	TRBJ1-2	AIPGGTGYT
TRBV5-8	TRBJ2-3	ASSETSGVPDTQY
TRBV27	TRBJ1-6	ATRAGRGNSPLH
TRBV7-3	TRBJ2-2	ASSLQGVGTGELF
TRBV5-1	TRBJ1-2	ASSPGTSTPVYGYT